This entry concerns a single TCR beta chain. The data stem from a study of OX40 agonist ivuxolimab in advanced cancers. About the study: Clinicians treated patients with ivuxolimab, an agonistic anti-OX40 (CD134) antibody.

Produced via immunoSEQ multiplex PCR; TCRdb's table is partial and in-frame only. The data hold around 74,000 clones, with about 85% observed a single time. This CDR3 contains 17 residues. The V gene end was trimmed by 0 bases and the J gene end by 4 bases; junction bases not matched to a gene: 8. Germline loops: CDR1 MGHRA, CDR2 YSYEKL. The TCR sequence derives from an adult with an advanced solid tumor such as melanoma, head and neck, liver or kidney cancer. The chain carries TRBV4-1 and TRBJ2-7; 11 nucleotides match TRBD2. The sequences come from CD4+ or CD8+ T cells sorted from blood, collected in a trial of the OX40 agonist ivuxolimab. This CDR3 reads CASSQDASGGLLYEQYF. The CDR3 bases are TGCGCCAGCAGCCAAGATGCTAGCGGGGGGCTGTTATACGAGCAGTACTTC.